The rows below give T cell receptor beta chains drawn from one sample of a study of blood T cell repertoires in COVID-19. The assay was immunoSEQ multiplex PCR, and TCRdb's table has in-frame clones only and misses some. The sample has 200,000 to 300,000 clones, around 84% seen once. Sequencing input: peripheral blood. These receptor sequences come from a man aged 35 to 55 who had recovered from COVID-19. Each CDR3 is given with its conserved first and last residue. D genes are given only for firm matches. Clone size is given for some rows only: seen once, a few or many times, or a class if the clone is expanded.

TRBJ2-4	-	-	TRBV6-6	TGTGCCAGCAGTTACTCCGGGAATGTAGCCAAAAACATTCAGTACTTC	CASSYSGNVAKNIQYF
TRBJ2-3	-	TRBD1	TRBV29-1	TGCAGCGTCCTGGGAGCCGGGACAGGGGGCCCAGATACGCAGTATTTT	CSVLGAGTGGPDTQYF
TRBJ2-7	-	TRBD1	TRBV5-4	TGTGCCAGCAGCTTGGGTAGACAGGGTAGCTACGAGCAGTACTTC	CASSLGRQGSYEQYF
TRBJ2-5	-	TRBD1	TRBV13	TGTGCCAGCAGCTTCTTTAAGGGGGCTGGATTGGAGACCCAGTACTTC	CASSFFKGAGLETQYF
TRBJ1-2	once	TRBD1	TRBV9	TGTGCCAGCAGCGTAGAGGGACAGGGGGCAGGAGGCTACACCTTC	CASSVEGQGAGGYTF
TRBJ1-5	-	-	TRBV6-5	TGTGCCAGCAGACCCGGGGGTGGGATAAGGCCCCAGCATTTT	CASRPGGGIRPQHF
TRBJ2-3	-	-	TRBV5-8	TGTGCCAGCAGCTTATCTCGGGTGGAAGATACGCAGTATTTT	CASSLSRVEDTQYF
TRBJ2-1	-	TRBD2	TRBV7-6	TGTGCCAGCAGCTTAGATGTGGCTAGCGGGAACTCCTACAATGAGCAGTTCTTC	CASSLDVASGNSYNEQFF
TRBJ2-3	-	TRBD1	TRBV18	TGTGCCAGCTCACCAACAGGGGCGTCCCGGGGTACGCAGTATTTT	CASSPTGASRGTQYF
TRBJ2-1	-	TRBD2	TRBV5-4	TGTGCCAGCAGCTCCCGGACTAGCGGGAACTACAATGAGCAGTTCTTC	CASSSRTSGNYNEQFF
TRBJ2-7	-	-	TRBV6-2/TRBV6-3	TGTGCCAGCAGTGGCGTTGTAAGCCCCCCTAAGCGATCCTACGAGCAGTACTTC	CASSGVVSPPKRSYEQYF
TRBJ1-2	-	-	TRBV6-2/TRBV6-3	TGTGCCAGCAGTTATCACAGATATGGCTACACCTTC	CASSYHRYGYTF
TRBJ1-2	once	-	TRBV5-8	TGTGCCAGCAGCTTCAACTTTCCGACTAACTATGGCTACACCTTC	CASSFNFPTNYGYTF
TRBJ1-6	once	-	TRBV3-1/TRBV3-2	TGTGCCAGCAGCCAAGGACAGGCGTATTCACCCCTCCACTTT	CASSQGQAYSPLHF
TRBJ2-3	-	TRBD2	TRBV7-8	TGTGCCAGCAGCTTATCGGGGGGGGCCGGGAGTTGGACAGATACGCAGTATTTT	CASSLSGGAGSWTDTQYF
TRBJ1-5	-	-	TRBV27	TGTGCCAGCAGTGCCTACAGGGATGGTGGTCAGCCCCAGCATTTT	CASSAYRDGGQPQHF
TRBJ1-1	-	-	TRBV11-3	TGTGCCAGCAGGCCAGGTACGAACACTGAAGCTTTCTTT	CASRPGTNTEAFF